The 32 T cell receptor beta chains reported below all come from one sample, sequenced in a study of regulatory T cells in long-lasting Graves disease. Stated time point: persistent/refractory GD, antithyroid drugs over 5 years with positive TRAb. PBMC-extracted RNA yielded the TCR library. Arm-PCR of CDR3 regions with iRepertoire HTBI primers generated TCR beta libraries. TCRdb independently ran MiXCR on the multiplex PCR reads; one entry per CDR3 protein. Of roughly 400,000 distinct CDR3 sequences in the sample, around 20% were seen once. Specimen: peripheral blood mononuclear cells (PBMCs), collected when the disease was refractory, from a patient treated with antithyroid drugs. The receptors derive from a female donor with Graves disease.

V is TRBV19 and J is TRBJ2-7; D is perhaps TRBD1 (6 bases). Germline V gene data show CDR1 as LNHDA and CDR2 as SQIVND (reference sequence). The CDR3 has 15 amino acids. V was cut by 3 bases and J by 1 base, with 13 bases left in between. CDR3 amino acids: CASSMKGVGSYEQYF. CDR3 coding DNA: TGTGCCAGTAGTATGAAGGGGGTAGGTTCCTACGAGCAGTACTTC.

Concerning this clonotype: An end of the junction does not agree with germline; a read error may underlie this. The chain employs TRBV5-1 and TRBJ2-7; 9 bases are shared with TRBD1. Germline lookup yields CDR1 SGHRS and CDR2 YFSETQ. The CDR3 spans 15 residues. CDR3 residues: CASSKTGTGQHEQYF. The CDR3 DNA reads as TGTGCCAGCAGCAAAACCGGGACAGGGCAACACGAGCAGTACTTC. The complete variable domain, with remaining parts taken from reference TRBV5-1 and TRBJ2-7, reads KAGVTQTPRYLIKTRGQQVTLSCSPISGHRSVSWYQQTPGQGLQFLFEYFSETQRNKGNFPGRFSGRQFSNSRSEMNVSTLELGDSALYLCASSKTGTGQHEQYFGPGTRLTVT.

This clonotype was observed a handful of times. This sequence joins TRBV7-2 and TRBJ2-5; D may be TRBD1 (5 bases). Germline CDR1 reads SGHTA; CDR2 reads FQGNSA. V was cut by 5 bases and J by 2 bases, with 15 bases left in between. CDR3 length: 15 residues. CDR3 amino acids: CASSPIRGIQETQYF. CDR3 DNA sequence: TGTGCCAGCAGCCCGATAAGGGGAATACAAGAGACCCAGTACTTC.

The sample holds a few counts of this clonotype. The rearrangement joins TRBV30 to TRBJ1-2, with 7 nucleotides matching TRBD1. This CDR3 region has 13 residues. Germline V gives CDR1 GTSNPN, CDR2 SVGIG (reference sequence). After removal of 5 bases from V and 2 bases from J, the junction contained 5 bases not matched to a gene. CDR3 in DNA: TGTGCCTGGGACCCGGGACAGAACTATGGCTACACCTTC. It specifies CAWDPGQNYGYTF.

This clonotype showed up many times. The chain joins TRBV5-1 to TRBJ2-1; possible D gene TRBD2, 5 bases. Trimming cost V 4 bases and J 15 bases, with 14 bases left between them. The CDR3 totals 11 residues. Per germline, CDR1 SGHRS and CDR2 YFSETQ. The DNA for the CDR3 is TGCGCCAGCAGCGAGGGATTCGAGTGGTTCTTC. Protein: CASSEGFEWFF.

This clonotype was seen more than once but under ten times. The chain uses TRBV5-6 and TRBJ2-4; D is perhaps TRBD1 (6 bases). The germline V and J ends were trimmed by 4 bases and 0 bases, with 14 bases remaining between them. This CDR3 is 16 amino acids long. Per the germline V gene, CDR1 is SGHDT and CDR2 is YYEEEE. CDR3 sequence (DNA): TGTGCCAGCAGCCAACCGGGACAACTAGCCAAAAACATTCAGTACTTC. This sequence encodes CASSQPGQLAKNIQYF.

This clonotype was detected ten times or more. The chain employs TRBV12-5 and TRBJ2-7; D is perhaps TRBD1 or TRBD2 (5 bases each). Trimming left V 0 bases short and J 3 bases short, with 15 bases between. There are 16 residues in the CDR3. Germline CDR1 and CDR2: LGHNT and FRNRAP. The CDR3 DNA reads TGTGCTAGTGGTTTGGTATCGGGGCCATATTTCTACGAGCAGTACTTC. This gives the protein CASGLVSGPYFYEQYF.

The chain is built from TRBV20-1 and TRBJ1-1; D remains ambiguous. Between the trimmed V and J ends, which lost 0 bases and 3 bases, there was a span of 14 bases. Germline-derived CDR1 and CDR2 are DFQATT and SNEGSKA (reference sequence). The length of the CDR3 is 15 residues. As DNA, the CDR3 is TGCAGTGCTAGAGATCTTGGGAACTGGGACACTGAAGCTTTCTTT. Protein sequence: CSARDLGNWDTEAFF.

The sample holds a few counts of this clonotype. This chain uses TRBV10-2 with TRBJ1-5, with D possibly being TRBD1 (6 bases). Deletions cut 4 bases from V and 6 bases from J, with 13 bases between. This CDR3 has 14 amino acids. CDR1 and CDR2 (germline): WSHSY, SAAADI. For the CDR3, the DNA is TGCGCCAGCAGTGCACAGGGTGAACGTCAGCCCCAGCATTTT. Its translation is CASSAQGERQPQHF.

This clonotype was seen ten or more times. J is TRBJ1-2 and V is TRBV12-3 or TRBV12-4; 7 nucleotides match TRBD1. Trimming at V came to 6 bases and at J to 8 bases, leaving 6 bases not matched to a gene. There are 12 residues in the CDR3. CDR3 protein: CASRTGSGGYTF. The CDR3 DNA reads TGTGCCAGCAGGACAGGGTCTGGGGGCTACACCTTC.

This clonotype showed up many times. The CDR3 sequence is CASSLSGGSQETQYF. The CDR3 nucleotides read TGTGCCAGCAGTTTATCGGGCGGCTCACAAGAGACCCAGTACTTC. The chain links TRBV28 to TRBJ2-5, with D uncertain. The germline gives CDR1 MDHEN, CDR2 SYDVKM. The V gene lost 1 base and the J gene lost 2 bases, with 11 bases spanning the gap. This CDR3 contains 15 residues.

The DNA for the CDR3 is TGTGCCAGCAGCTTCAGGGCCTTTGACTTAGCTTTCTTT. Translation gives CASSFRAFDLAFF. The V call is TRBV5-5, the J call TRBJ1-1; D is possibly TRBD1 (5 bases). The ends were cut back, 2 bases at V and 10 bases at J, with 15 bases in the middle. The CDR3 consists of 13 residues. The germline V gene has CDR1 SGHKS and CDR2 YYEKEE (reference sequence).

The chain joins TRBV4-3 to TRBJ2-1; 14 positions match TRBD2. CDR1 LGHNA and CDR2 YSLEER come from the germline V gene. V shed 4 bases and J 6 bases; nucleotides not matched to a gene: 5. This CDR3 region has 16 residues. The CDR3 loop is CASSPTGTSGSNEQFF. DNA for the CDR3: TGCGCCAGCAGCCCAACCGGGACTAGCGGGAGCAATGAGCAGTTCTTC.

This clonotype was seen repeatedly, ten times or more. This chain joins TRBV7-2 and TRBJ1-2; 7 bases map to TRBD1. V lost 2 bases to trimming and J lost 10 bases; unmatched junction nucleotides: 13. The germline V gene has CDR1 SGHTA and CDR2 FQGNSA. The CDR3 loop spans 15 amino acids. DNA of the CDR3: TGTGCCAGCAGCTTAATGTTGGGACAGAGGGTGGACTACACCTTC. It codes for CASSLMLGQRVDYTF.

This clonotype showed up many times. The genes are TRBV6-1 and TRBJ2-2, with TRBD2 matching 15 bases. The germline CDR1 and CDR2 sequences are MNHNS and SASEGT. This CDR3 spans 18 amino acids. The trim removed 5 bases at V and 1 base at J, leaving 5 bases unmatched. CDR3 amino acids: CASSQGLAGGMNTGELFF. For the CDR3, the DNA is TGTGCCAGCAGTCAAGGACTAGCGGGAGGGATGAACACCGGGGAGCTGTTTTTT.

As to this clonotype: One end of the junction is discordant with germline, which a read error may explain. V usage is TRBV29-1 and J usage is TRBJ2-1; the D gene is possibly TRBD1 (5 bases). From germline, CDR1 is SQVTM and CDR2 ANQGSEA. CDR3 length: 15 residues. CDR3 DNA sequence: TGCAGCGTCCCGATGGGGCCGCTATCCTACAATGAGCGGTTCTTC. Translated, it gives CSVPMGPLSYNERFF.

The V gene is TRBV14, the J gene TRBJ2-7, with 12 bases matching TRBD2. The CDR3 has 15 residues. The junction had 2 bases not matched to a gene; V was cut back by 2 bases and J by 3 bases. Germline values: CDR1 SGHDN, CDR2 FVKESK. CDR3 nucleotide sequence: TGTGCCAGCAGCCAAAGGACTAGCGGGATCTACGAGCAGTACTTC. Its translation: CASSQRTSGIYEQYF.

This clonotype was seen repeatedly, ten times or more. CDR3 sequence (DNA): TGTGCCAGCAGCTTTCTGGGGTTTCTGAACACTGAAGCTTTCTTT. Its protein is CASSFLGFLNTEAFF. The chain joins TRBV11-1 to TRBJ1-1; D ambiguous. Trimming pared 3 bases from V and 0 bases from J, leaving 11 bases between. CDR1 is SGHAT and CDR2 is FQDESV in the germline V gene (reference sequence). The CDR3 spans 15 residues.

This clonotype was detected ten times or more. The CDR3 sequence is CASSLGQGPYYEQYF. CDR3 nucleotides: TGTGCCAGCAGCCTTGGACAGGGGCCTTACTACGAGCAGTACTTC. The chain employs TRBV3-1 and TRBJ2-7; TRBD1 agrees at 9 bases. Trimming took 4 bases from V and 3 from J; bases not matched to a gene: 7. This CDR3 region has 15 residues. Germline loops: CDR1 LGHDT, CDR2 YNNKEL (reference sequence).

The rearrangement links TRBV20-1 to TRBJ2-5, with TRBD2 matching 7 bases. CDR3 length equals 13 residues. Germline CDR1 is DFQATT and CDR2 is SNEGSKA (reference sequence). Trimming removed 6 bases from V and 2 bases from J; junction bases left unmatched: 6. The CDR3 reads CSAETSEQETQYF. The CDR3 coding sequence is TGCAGTGCAGAAACTAGCGAACAAGAGACCCAGTACTTC.

The chain carries TRBV12-3 or TRBV12-4 and TRBJ2-5; D gene uncertain. The CDR3 loop spans 13 amino acids. Between the trimmed V and J ends, which lost 6 bases and 5 bases, there was a span of 13 bases. The CDR3 DNA is TGTGCCAGCAGCCTGATGGGGTGGGAGACCCAGTACTTC. Translating it yields CASSLMGWETQYF.

This clonotype turned up a few times. The CDR3 DNA sequence: TGTGCCAGTAGACGACAGGGGATTAGCAATCAGCCCCAGCATTTT. Protein product: CASRRQGISNQPQHF. V gene TRBV19 combines with J gene TRBJ1-5, with 8 bases that match TRBD1. Germline V gives CDR1 LNHDA, CDR2 SQIVND (reference sequence). The CDR3 sequence is 15 residues long. V shed 6 bases, J shed 0 bases, and the junction held 4 bases outside the gene matches.

This chain joins TRBV24-1 and TRBJ2-7; perhaps D is TRBD1 or TRBD2 (5 bases each). This CDR3 has 14 amino acids. Trimming removed 5 bases at V and 2 bases at J, with 12 bases between. The germline V gene encodes CDR1 KGHDR and CDR2 SFDVKD. The CDR3 sequence: CATSARDGPYEQYF. CDR3 nucleotide sequence: TGTGCCACCAGTGCCCGGGACGGGCCCTACGAGCAGTACTTC.

This clonotype appeared once. The chain employs TRBV12-3 or TRBV12-4 and TRBJ2-2; the D is unclear. V was shortened by 6 bases and J by 4 bases, with 18 bases between the two germline ends. The CDR3 has 16 amino acids. The CDR3 loop is CASSTPGRGSTGELFF. In DNA, the CDR3 is TGTGCCAGCAGCACCCCTGGGCGCGGATCCACCGGGGAGCTGTTTTTT.

This clonotype was detected many times. V and J are TRBV30 and TRBJ2-5, with D perhaps TRBD1 (6 bases). Germline CDR1 reads GTSNPN; CDR2 reads SVGIG (reference sequence). Trimming took 0 bases from V and 2 from J, leaving 13 bases between them. The CDR3 is 15 residues long. CDR3 protein: CAWSVRAGVQETQYF. The CDR3 region has the DNA TGTGCCTGGAGTGTCCGAGCAGGGGTACAAGAGACCCAGTACTTC.

Many counts were recorded for this clonotype. This chain connects TRBV28 to TRBJ1-5, with a tentative D call TRBD1 (6 bases). Trimming removed 2 bases from V and 1 base from J, with 12 bases in between. Germline lookup yields CDR1 MDHEN and CDR2 SYDVKM. CDR3 length: 16 amino acids. The CDR3 region is CASSLRKTGSNQPQHF. DNA of the CDR3: TGTGCCAGCAGTTTACGTAAAACAGGGAGCAATCAGCCCCAGCATTTT.

This clonotype was counted a few times. The rearrangement links TRBV7-8 to TRBJ2-5; possibly TRBD2 for D (5 bases). V was cut by 2 bases and J by 5 bases, with 21 bases left in between. CDR1 SGHVS and CDR2 FQNEAQ come from the germline V gene. CDR3 length: 17 residues. CDR3 region: CASSLQRVFFKKETQYF. DNA of the CDR3: TGTGCCAGCAGCTTACAGAGGGTATTTTTCAAGAAGGAGACCCAGTACTTC.

This clonotype has a handful of counts. The chain employs TRBV19 and TRBJ2-7; 7 positions agree with TRBD2. Per germline, CDR1 LNHDA and CDR2 SQIVND (reference sequence). Trimming cost V 3 bases and J 5 bases; bases outside gene matches: 7. This CDR3 has 14 amino acids. CDR3 sequence: CASSILAGGDEQYF. CDR3 bases: TGTGCCAGTAGTATTTTAGCGGGCGGTGACGAGCAGTACTTC. The whole variable domain, filled in from reference TRBV19 and TRBJ2-7, reads DGGITQSPKYLFRKEGQNVTLSCEQNLNHDAMYWYRQDPGQGLRLIYYSQIVNDFQKGDIAEGYSVSREKKESFPLTVTSAQKNPTAFYLCASSILAGGDEQYFGPGTRLTVT.

The V and J genes are TRBV7-2 and TRBJ2-7; D tentatively fits TRBD1 or TRBD2 (5 bases each). The length of the CDR3 is 14 residues. Germline V gene data show CDR1 as SGHTA and CDR2 as FQGNSA. With 1 base removed from V and 6 bases from J, the gap between germline ends came to 13 bases. The CDR3, as DNA: TGTGCCAGCAGCTTAGGGGGACGGCCGTTCGAGCAGTACTTC. Translated, it gives CASSLGGRPFEQYF.

V usage is TRBV6-1 and J usage is TRBJ1-1; 7 bases map to TRBD1. Trimming removed 6 bases from V and 5 bases from J; junction bases left unmatched: 9. CDR1 MNHNS and CDR2 SASEGT come from the germline V gene. CDR3 size: 14 residues. The CDR3: CASSLDRVKTEAFF. Written as DNA, the CDR3 is TGTGCCAGCAGCCTCGACAGGGTAAAAACTGAAGCTTTCTTT.

This clonotype was counted a few times. The chain uses TRBV30 and TRBJ2-7; no clear D. The germline V gene has CDR1 GTSNPN and CDR2 SVGIG (reference sequence). The V gene lost 0 bases and the J gene lost 0 bases, with 18 bases spanning the gap. The CDR3 totals 17 residues. The CDR3 DNA reads as TGTGCCTGGAGTGTACTCACAGATTCCCACGTCTCCTACGAGCAGTACTTC. This sequence encodes CAWSVLTDSHVSYEQYF.

This clonotype occurred many times. The chain combines TRBV7-8 with TRBJ2-5, with TRBD1 matching over 11 bases. CDR1 and CDR2 from the germline V gene are SGHVS and FQNEAQ. This CDR3 region has 16 residues. Trimming took 5 bases from V and 5 from J; bases not matched to a gene: 10. The CDR3 sequence is CASSQRGQGVRETQYF. The CDR3 DNA reads TGTGCCAGCAGCCAACGGGGACAGGGGGTTCGGGAGACCCAGTACTTC.